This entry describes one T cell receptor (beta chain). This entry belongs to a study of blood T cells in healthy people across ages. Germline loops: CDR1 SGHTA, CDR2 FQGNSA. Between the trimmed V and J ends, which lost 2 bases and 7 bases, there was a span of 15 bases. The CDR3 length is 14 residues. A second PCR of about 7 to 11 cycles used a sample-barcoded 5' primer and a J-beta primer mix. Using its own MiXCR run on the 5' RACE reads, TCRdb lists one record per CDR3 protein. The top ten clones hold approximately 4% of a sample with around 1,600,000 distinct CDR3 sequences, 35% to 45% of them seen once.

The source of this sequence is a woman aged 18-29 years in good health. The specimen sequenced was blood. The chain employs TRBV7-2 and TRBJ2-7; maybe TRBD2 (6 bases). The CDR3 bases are TGTGCCAGCAGCTTACAACTAGCCGGGTATGAGCAGTACTTC. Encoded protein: CASSLQLAGYEQYF. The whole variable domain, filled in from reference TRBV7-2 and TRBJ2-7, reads GAGVSQSPSNKVTEKGKDVELRCDPISGHTALYWYRQSLGQGLEFLIYFQGNSAPDKSGLPSDRFSAERTGGSVSTLTIQRTQQEDSAVYLCASSLQLAGYEQYFGPGTRLTVT.